A single sample is the source of the 5 T cell receptor beta chains below, sequenced in a study of T-cell memory formation after mild COVID-19. From the 5' RACE reads, TCRdb called clonotypes with MiXCR, one entry per CDR3 protein. The sample carries 160,000 or so distinct CDR3 sequences, 31% recorded once. The sequencing sample was made of PBMCs or a T cell subset sorted from them (not recorded which). The receptors come from an adult woman who had mild COVID-19 (a few samples of this study predate the infection). Cell type and time point are not known.

The DNA for the CDR3 is TGCGCCAGCAGCTCCCAGGGGAAACAGGGGGCTTCCTACAATGAGCAGTTCTTC. As protein: CASSSQGKQGASYNEQFF. This sequence joins TRBV5-1 and TRBJ2-1, with TRBD1 matching 9 bases. Germline V CDR1 and CDR2: SGHRS, YFSETQ. Trimming at V came to 3 bases and at J to 1 base, leaving 11 bases not matched to a gene. The CDR3 is 18 residues long.

This clonotype was observed a few times. The chain carries TRBV3-1 and TRBJ1-2; TRBD1 matches at 9 bases. Germline V gene data show CDR1 as LGHDT and CDR2 as YNNKEL (reference sequence). This CDR3 spans 14 amino acids. J gave up 2 bases and V 4 bases, and 2 bases lay outside the gene matches. The CDR3 region is CASSPTGGNYGYTF. Here the CDR3 DNA reads TGTGCCAGCAGCCCGACAGGGGGGAACTATGGCTACACCTTC.

The genes are TRBV6-6 and TRBJ2-1; weak D call: TRBD2 (6 bases). This CDR3 spans 14 amino acids. The germline V gene has CDR1 MNHNY and CDR2 SVGAGI (reference sequence). The germline V and J ends were trimmed by 6 bases and 7 bases, with 16 bases remaining between them. The CDR3 region has the DNA TGTGCCAGCAGACACTCGGGAGAAACGAATGAGCAGTTCTTC. Protein product: CASRHSGETNEQFF.

This chain connects TRBV6-5 to TRBJ2-1, with D tentatively TRBD2 (5 bases). The CDR3 has 17 residues. V was shortened by 4 bases and J by 1 base, with 17 bases between the two germline ends. Per the germline V gene, CDR1 is MNHEY and CDR2 is SVGAGI. The CDR3 loop reads CASSSFGSGRSYNEQFF. In DNA, the CDR3 is TGTGCCAGCAGTTCCTTTGGGAGCGGACGATCCTACAATGAGCAGTTCTTC.

This chain uses TRBV6-2 or TRBV6-3 with TRBJ2-1, with D perhaps being TRBD1 or TRBD2 (5 bases each). The V gene's germline CDR1 is MNHEY and CDR2 SVGEGT. This CDR3 comprises 13 residues. Trimming took 6 bases from V and 1 from J, leaving 7 bases between them. The CDR3, as DNA: TGTGCCAGCAGGGGGGAGTCCTACAATGAGCAGTTCTTC. Its protein is CASRGESYNEQFF.